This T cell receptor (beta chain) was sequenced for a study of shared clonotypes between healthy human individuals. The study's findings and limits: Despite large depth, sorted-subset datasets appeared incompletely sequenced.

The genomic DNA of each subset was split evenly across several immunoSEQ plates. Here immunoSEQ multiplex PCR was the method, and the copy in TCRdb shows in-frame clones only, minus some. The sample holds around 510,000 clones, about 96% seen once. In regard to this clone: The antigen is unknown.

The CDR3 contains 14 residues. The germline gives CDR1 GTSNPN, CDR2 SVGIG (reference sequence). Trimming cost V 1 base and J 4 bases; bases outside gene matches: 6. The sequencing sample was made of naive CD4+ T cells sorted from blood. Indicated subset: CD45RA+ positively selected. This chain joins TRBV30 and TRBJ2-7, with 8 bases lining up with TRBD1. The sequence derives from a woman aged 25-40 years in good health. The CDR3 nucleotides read TGTGCCTGGAGTGCTCCAGGGGGCTGGTACGAGCAGTACTTC. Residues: CAWSAPGGWYEQYF.